These 7 T cell receptor beta chains came from one sample sequenced in a study of blood T cell repertoires in COVID-19. Profiled with immunoSEQ multiplex PCR; TCRdb holds only in-frame clones, not every one. The data show 230,000 or so clones, about nine tenths seen once. Sample: PBMCs or T cells enriched from blood (not recorded which). These TCRs come from a woman between 40 and 55 years old with acute COVID-19.

The genes are TRBV30 and TRBJ1-5; the match to TRBD1 covers 11 bases. V lost 1 base, J lost 6 bases, and 2 bases stayed unmatched. The CDR3 length is 14 residues. Germline V gene data show CDR1 as GTSNPN and CDR2 as SVGIG (reference sequence). Written as DNA, the CDR3 is TGTGCCTGGAGTGGGACAGGGGGCCGTCAGCCCCAGCATTTT. The encoded protein is CAWSGTGGRQPQHF.

The rearrangement links TRBV2 to TRBJ1-5; perhaps TRBD1 as D (5 bases). This CDR3 comprises 15 residues. V lost 6 bases, J lost 0 bases, and 12 bases lay in between. The V gene's germline CDR1 is SNHLY and CDR2 FYNNEI. CDR3 DNA: TGTGCCAGCAGGATGACAGTCAATAGCAATCAGCCCCAGCATTTT. Translating it yields CASRMTVNSNQPQHF.

The gene calls are TRBV19 and TRBJ1-1; no firm D call. In germline, CDR1 is LNHDA, CDR2 SQIVND (reference sequence). The germline V and J ends were trimmed by 7 bases and 4 bases, with 13 bases remaining between them. This CDR3 is 13 amino acids long. The DNA for the CDR3 is TGTGCCAGTACCCCCCCGAGGAGCACTGAAGCTTTCTTT. As protein: CASTPPRSTEAFF.

CDR3 nucleotide sequence: TGTGCCAGCAGCCAAGGCAGTTCCAATGAGCAGTTCTTC. Translating it yields CASSQGSSNEQFF. The rearrangement uses TRBV3-1 (or the pseudogene TRBV3-2) and TRBJ2-1; D is undetermined. Looked up from germline, CDR1 is LGHDT and CDR2 is YNNKEL (reference sequence). CDR3 length equals 13 residues. The germline V and J ends were trimmed by 1 base and 6 bases, with 7 bases remaining between them.

The chain recombines TRBV5-6 with TRBJ2-3, with 9 bases identical to TRBD2. Germline V gene lookup returns CDR1 SGHDT and CDR2 YYEEEE. This CDR3 has 15 amino acids. V was clipped by 2 bases and J by 0 bases; unmatched bases: 1. The CDR3 DNA follows: TGTGCCAGCAGCTTAACTAGCGGGAGCACAGATACGCAGTATTTT. Translated, it gives CASSLTSGSTDTQYF.

The V call is TRBV19, the J call TRBJ1-2; D may be TRBD1 (6 bases). V dropped 3 bases and J dropped 4 bases, with 9 bases sitting between them. This CDR3 has 13 residues. Germline V gene sequence: CDR1 LNHDA, CDR2 SQIVND (reference sequence). The CDR3 DNA sequence: TGTGCCAGTAGTATGACAGGTGTCTATGGCTACACCTTC. Translating gives CASSMTGVYGYTF.

The chain uses TRBV10-1 and TRBJ2-3; possibly TRBD2 for D (5 bases). Germline V gene lookup returns CDR1 WNHNN and CDR2 SYGVQD (reference sequence). The CDR3 has 14 residues. V was cut by 3 bases and J by 8 bases, with 15 bases left in between. In nucleotides, the CDR3 is TGCGCCAGCAGTGACCCCGGACTCCACTCTACGCAGTATTTT. It translates to CASSDPGLHSTQYF.